This is a list of T cell receptor beta chains from one sample in a study of cytomegalovirus exposure and HLA in healthy donors. Clones were sequenced by immunoSEQ multiplex PCR, and TCRdb holds only the in-frame ones, with some missing. The sample includes around 200,000 clones, 75% to 90% of them seen just once. Sequencing was done on a sample of PBMCs. The receptors shown here come from a man over 45 in good health and CMV-seronegative. The CDR3 runs from the conserved cysteine through the conserved F or W. A D gene is named only where the DNA matches it firmly. Size tells how often a clone was seen (once, few, many) or the class of an expanded clone, and some rows leave it out.

few,TRBV5-4,.,TRBJ1-2,TGTGCCAGCAGCCCAGGGGTCTATGGCTACACCTTC,CASSPGVYGYTF
once,TRBV5-1,TRBD1,TRBJ1-6,TGCGCCAGCAGCTTGCGACAGGGTAAATCACCCCTCCACTTT,CASSLRQGKSPLHF
.,TRBV7-2,TRBD1,TRBJ1-5,TGTGCCAGCAGCTTAACACAGGGGGCCTATCAGCCCCAGCATTTT,CASSLTQGAYQPQHF
.,TRBV7-9,.,TRBJ2-3,TGTGCCAGCAGCTTGACTCCGACAGATACGCAGTATTTT,CASSLTPTDTQYF
.,TRBV28,.,TRBJ2-4,TGTGCCAGCAGTCTGCCCACAGTCAACATTCAGTACTTC,CASSLPTVNIQYF
once,TRBV28,TRBD1,TRBJ2-7,TGTGCCAGCAGCCCGACAGGGACCCTGTGGCACGAGCAGTACTTC,CASSPTGTLWHEQYF
.,TRBV30,TRBD1,TRBJ2-7,TGTGCCTGGAGGCCGGGACAGGTCGTTGGCGAGCAGTACTTC,CAWRPGQVVGEQYF
.,TRBV18,.,TRBJ1-1,TGTGCCAGCTCCCCAGCGGGGGGGCTTACTGAAGCTTTCTTT,CASSPAGGLTEAFF
.,TRBV19,.,TRBJ1-2,TGTGCCAGTAGTATCCCGGGTCGTACGGGAGGCTACACCTTC,CASSIPGRTGGYTF
.,TRBV13,.,TRBJ2-7,TGTGCCAGCAGCTTACGGTTTGGCGAGCAGTACTTC,CASSLRFGEQYF
.,TRBV19,.,TRBJ2-2,TGTGCCAGTAGTATCGGACTACCCTACACCGGGGAGCTGTTTTTT,CASSIGLPYTGELFF
.,TRBV28,TRBD1,TRBJ2-7,TGTGCCAGCGGTCAGGACAGGGGCGGGGGGCAGTACTTC,CASGQDRGGGQYF
.,TRBV18,.,TRBJ2-2,TGTGCCAGCTCACCGTCACACCAGGGTATCGGCGGGGAGCTGTTTTTT,CASSPSHQGIGGELFF
.,TRBV6-1,TRBD2,TRBJ2-7,TGTGCCAGCAGTGCCGGGACTAGCGGGAGGTTCAACGAGCAGTACTTC,CASSAGTSGRFNEQYF
.,TRBV7-9,TRBD1,TRBJ1-5,TGTTCCAGCAGCTCAGGGACAGGGGTTAGTCAGCCCCAGCATTTT,CSSSSGTGVSQPQHF
.,TRBV28,.,TRBJ1-2,TGTGCCAGCAGTCCTAATGGACGGGGAGGTTATAGCTACACCTTC,CASSPNGRGGYSYTF
few,TRBV25-1,.,TRBJ1-4,TGTGCCAGGAGGTGGAGGGGAGTGGAAAAACTGTTTTTT,CARRWRGVEKLFF
.,TRBV11-3,.,TRBJ2-3,TGTGCCAGCAGCCCGGGACTTGGAGGAGATACGCAGTATTTT,CASSPGLGGDTQYF
.,TRBV6-6,TRBD1,TRBJ2-7,TGTGCCAGCAGCCAGACGTCAGGGGGCCAGGACGAGCAGTACTTC,CASSQTSGGQDEQYF
.,TRBV5-5,.,TRBJ2-2,TGTGCCAGCAGCTTGGGGTCTAGTCGCGTGGCCGGGGAGCTGTTTTTT,CASSLGSSRVAGELFF
.,TRBV5-1,TRBD2,TRBJ2-5,TGCGCCAGCAGCTCCTATAGCGGGAGTGAAGAGACCCAGTACTTC,CASSSYSGSEETQYF
.,TRBV11-2,.,TRBJ1-2,TGTGCCAGCAGCCCGAGTGGTCAGGGCCACGGCTACACCTTC,CASSPSGQGHGYTF
.,TRBV19,TRBD2,TRBJ2-5,TGTGCCAGTAATAGCGGGGGCCAAGAGACCCAGTACTTC,CASNSGGQETQYF
few,TRBV6-5,.,TRBJ1-5,TGTGCCAGCAGTTACTCGGCGGCCGCACCCCAGCATTTT,CASSYSAAAPQHF
.,TRBV5-4,.,TRBJ1-3,TGTGCCAGCAGCTTCGGGGGGTACAGGGAAGGAAACACCATATATTTT,CASSFGGYREGNTIYF
.,TRBV4-3,.,TRBJ2-3,TGCGCCAGCAGCCGCCTACAGGGGACTACAGATACGCAGTATTTT,CASSRLQGTTDTQYF
.,TRBV29-1,.,TRBJ1-4,TGCAGCGTTGACAGAAATGAAAAACTGTTTTTT,CSVDRNEKLFF
.,TRBV7-8,.,TRBJ2-7,TGTGCCAGCAGCTTAGAAGTTCGGGGGGCCGAGCAGTACTTC,CASSLEVRGAEQYF
.,TRBV4-2,TRBD2,TRBJ2-1,TGTGCCAGCAGCCAAGTAGGGTCTAGCGGGAACAATGAGCAGTTCTTC,CASSQVGSSGNNEQFF
.,TRBV7-9,.,TRBJ1-1,TGTGCCAGCACCCTGGACACTCAGAACACTGAAGCTTTCTTT,CASTLDTQNTEAFF
.,TRBV6-1,TRBD2,TRBJ2-7,TGTGCCAGCAGTGAACTAGCGGGGGGATCCTACGAGCAGTACTTC,CASSELAGGSYEQYF
.,TRBV7-9,TRBD2,TRBJ2-3,TGTGCCAGCAGCCGGGAGGGGAGCACAGATACGCAGTATTTT,CASSREGSTDTQYF
.,TRBV2,TRBD1,TRBJ1-2,TGTGCCAGCAACTATCAGGGGGCTGGCGGCTACACCTTC,CASNYQGAGGYTF
.,TRBV4-1,.,TRBJ1-5,TGCGCCAGCAGCCAAGATCAACAGTCCCGTCGGCCCCAGCATTTT,CASSQDQQSRRPQHF
few,TRBV2,.,TRBJ1-5,TGTGCCAGCAGCCCGGACAGTCCGAGCAATCAGCCCCAGCATTTT,CASSPDSPSNQPQHF
.,TRBV7-2,.,TRBJ1-2,TGTGCCAGCACCGCGGCAGCAAATGGCTACACCTTC,CASTAAANGYTF
.,TRBV11-2,TRBD1,TRBJ1-2,TGTGCCAGCAGCTTAGCACAGGGGGCGGGTGGCTACACCTTC,CASSLAQGAGGYTF
.,TRBV4-2,.,TRBJ1-3,TGTGCCAGCAGCCAGGATATAGGGGGCTCTGGAAACACCATATATTTT,CASSQDIGGSGNTIYF
.,TRBV10-3,.,TRBJ2-1,TGTGCCATCCTAAGGGGAGGCTCCTACAATGAGCAGTTCTTC,CAILRGGSYNEQFF
.,TRBV2,.,TRBJ1-1,TGTGCCAGCAGTGAAAGGCAGGGAGGCTCTGAAGCTTTCTTT,CASSERQGGSEAFF
.,TRBV19,TRBD1,TRBJ2-5,TGTGCCAGTGCGGGACAGGGGGCGGAGACCCAGTACTTC,CASAGQGAETQYF
.,TRBV30,TRBD1,TRBJ2-3,TGTGCCTGGAGTAGGGGGCCGACCGATACGCAGTATTTT,CAWSRGPTDTQYF
.,TRBV7-2,.,TRBJ2-2,TGTGCCAGCAGCTCCCTGACAGGCTCCACCGGGGAGCTGTTTTTT,CASSSLTGSTGELFF
once,TRBV9,.,TRBJ2-1,TGTGCCAGCCAGAAAGACGGGTTTGAGCAGTTCTTC,CASQKDGFEQFF
.,TRBV19,.,TRBJ1-1,TGTGCCAGTAGCCGCCTCGGGACATTTTTTCCTAGGTTCACTGAAGCTTTCTTT,CASSRLGTFFPRFTEAFF
once,TRBV7-2,.,TRBJ2-3,TGTGCCAGCAGCTTAAGGTACCAGCGGAGCATAGATACGCAGTATTTT,CASSLRYQRSIDTQYF
.,TRBV6-6,TRBD1,TRBJ2-3,TGTGCCAGCACCGTCTTACCGGGACAGGGGACAGATACGCAGTATTTT,CASTVLPGQGTDTQYF
.,TRBV5-6,TRBD2,TRBJ2-1,TGTGCCAGCAGCTTAACTAGCGGGCCTTACTCCTACAATGAGCAGTTCTTC,CASSLTSGPYSYNEQFF
.,TRBV14,.,TRBJ2-3,TGTGCCAGCAGCCGCGGAGAGGCTGGAGATACGCAGTATTTT,CASSRGEAGDTQYF
.,TRBV5-1,.,TRBJ2-1,TGCGCCAGCAGCCGGACTGGGACAACCTACAATGAGCAGTTCTTC,CASSRTGTTYNEQFF
.,TRBV20-1,.,TRBJ2-7,TGCAGTGCTAAACTCGGTGGCGAGCAGTACTTC,CSAKLGGEQYF
.,TRBV6-1,TRBD1,TRBJ2-7,TGTGCCAGCAGTGAAGAGTTCCCGGGGACAGGAACCTACGAGCAGTACTTC,CASSEEFPGTGTYEQYF
.,TRBV29-1,.,TRBJ2-1,TGCAGCGTTCGGCCAGGGGCTTACAATGAGCAGTTCTTC,CSVRPGAYNEQFF
once,TRBV7-2,.,TRBJ2-3,TGTGCCAGCAGCTTGGGGGCGTCAGATACGCAGTATTTT,CASSLGASDTQYF
few,TRBV6-6,TRBD1,TRBJ2-7,TGTGCCAGCGGAGACCGGGACAGTGCCTACGAGCAGTACTTC,CASGDRDSAYEQYF
.,TRBV7-3,.,TRBJ2-3,TGTGCCAGCAGCTTAACGTTGAGGGATGGTACGCAGTATTTT,CASSLTLRDGTQYF
.,TRBV27,TRBD1,TRBJ2-7,TGTGCCAGCGTAGACAGGGGGAAACGGCAGTACTTC,CASVDRGKRQYF
.,TRBV6-5,TRBD1,TRBJ1-1,TGTGCCAGCAGCGATAGGACAGGACGTCACACTGAAGCTTTCTTT,CASSDRTGRHTEAFF
.,TRBV5-1,.,TRBJ2-7,TGCGCCAGCAGCGTGACAGTCCCCAGCTCCTACGAGCAGTACTTC,CASSVTVPSSYEQYF
few,TRBV5-1,.,TRBJ2-1,TGCGCCAGCAGCTTGGGGGACACTATGGGTAATGAGCAGTTCTTC,CASSLGDTMGNEQFF